Given below is one T cell receptor (beta chain) in context. Its target is not known. The sample belongs to a study of cytomegalovirus exposure and HLA in healthy donors. Study conclusions and caveats: Reports indicate that TCR beta sequences accurately predicted the HLA-A and HLA-B alleles of most subjects. While the bulk of TCR sequences proved rare, some public TCRs turned up in many donors.

Participants comprised healthy donors of bone marrow. Germline CDR1 is MNHEY and CDR2 is SVGAGI. Trimming stripped 6 bases from V and 4 bases from J, with 16 bases between. The CDR3 has 15 amino acids. Use of 60 Vbeta and 13 Jbeta primers characterized the PCR. Authors' methods: Roughly 81 million unique TCR beta chains, 9 million to 14 million shared, were counted in a later analysis. TCRdb's table, derived via immunoSEQ multiplex PCR, lists solely in-frame clones and lacks some. D and trimming come from the DNA, and the V and J calls and clone size come from that table. The data hold approximately 130,000 clones, with about 9.4% observed a single time.

The specimen sequenced was PBMCs. This clonotype originated in a woman aged 40 to 50 in good health and CMV-seropositive. The rearrangement uses TRBV6-5 and TRBJ1-5; D ambiguous. The chain's CDR3 is CASSPGVYGNQPQHF. The CDR3 DNA reads TGTGCCAGCAGCCCCGGGGTGTATGGGAATCAGCCCCAGCATTTT.